This note documents a single T cell receptor (beta chain) sequence. This receptor's antigen is unknown. No quality values exist for individual bases; no much larger clone is one base distant. The data were obtained in a study of cytomegalovirus exposure and HLA in healthy donors (dated by TCRdb to 2016 to 2017). A note on the overall study: According to a later analysis, one platform produced both the 100 to 150 validation repertoires and the approximately 660 repertoires of the first cohort. The study was designed to test whether signatures of past pathogen exposure could be identified by cataloging public T cell receptors. In addition to the first cohort of roughly 670 subjects, a separate validation cohort of 120 different subjects was used. To predict cytomegalovirus infection status, the study brought together high-throughput TCR immunosequencing, statistical association of individual TCRs with disease status, and machine learning. What the authors observed across the whole study: Of the cluster scores, 85% to 95% were above 0 in a later analysis, which found that TCRs clustered in the first cohort also tended to co-occur in the approximately 130 validation repertoires. Three of the identified cytomegalovirus-associated TCR beta chains were confirmed in vitro to be specific for cytomegalovirus antigens. All 110 or so repertoires were used to score co-occurrence in the validation cohort in a later analysis, because that analysis had no HLA typing for the cohort. The study gave a list of 150 to 200 TCR beta chains associated with cytomegalovirus. The authors suggested that the approach could potentially be extended to other disease states and immunological phenotypes. Across donors, most TCR sequences were observed very rarely, whereas some public TCRs were present in many individuals. Cytomegalovirus status was reported to be diagnosed by the classifier with high specificity and sensitivity in both the original and validation cohorts.

Donors formed part of the validation cohort, which comprised 95 to 150 subjects and was distinct from the first cohort of over 500 subjects. CDR1 and CDR2, looked up from the germline V gene, are MNHNS and SASEGT. V is shortened by 1 base, J by 5 bases, and the region joining them spans 11 bases. The CDR3 has 14 amino acids, counting the end cysteine and phenylalanine. Left in the record is the CDR3 DNA by itself, 42 bases read in frame from the first base. The library was produced with the immunoSEQ multiplex PCR assay. The published analysis was carried out like this. To diagnose cytomegalovirus status from the catalog of TCR beta chain sequences, a statistical classification framework was built. TCRdb mirrors the immuneACCESS table, restricted to in-frame sequences. Some clones are absent from its copies; in checked studies, under half trace to an unresolved V gene, and the reason for the others is unknown. The D gene and trimming were derived from the DNA, and the V and J assignments and clone size from that table. This sample comprises a few hundred thousand clones, roughly 90% of them detected only once. The top ten constitute approximately 0.95% of the sample.

The sequence links TRBV6-1 to TRBJ2-5; the D gene identity is not certain. This TCR was sampled from a woman aged 18-29 years in good health and CMV-seronegative. What was sequenced was PBMCs. Read as DNA, the sequence is TGTGCCAGCAGTGAAGGCCTCCATAGCGAGACCCAGTACTTC. The encoded protein is CASSEGLHSETQYF.